The 17 T cell receptor beta chains below were found in one sample sequenced in a study of cytomegalovirus exposure and HLA in healthy donors (dated by TCRdb to the late 2010s). Library preparation employed the immunoSEQ multiplex PCR assay. A mixture of 60 forward primers for TCR Vbeta segments and 13 reverse primers for TCR Jbeta segments was used in the multiplex PCR. TCRdb mirrors the immuneACCESS table, restricted to in-frame sequences. Some clones are absent from its copies; in checked studies, under half trace to an unresolved V gene, and the reason for the others is unknown. Here the sample has 130,000 or so clones; 70% to 85% occur a single time. Of the sample, roughly 3% falls within the top ten clones. The sample taken for sequencing was PBMCs. These receptors were obtained from a woman aged 18-29 years in good health and CMV-seropositive.

The chain carries TRBV6-1 and TRBJ1-3, with D unresolved. The CDR3 has 15 amino acids. Trimming removed 1 base at V and 2 bases at J, with 9 bases between. Germline-derived CDR1 and CDR2 are MNHNS and SASEGT. The CDR3 sequence is CASSEGRLTGNTIYF. The CDR3 bases are TGTGCCAGCAGTGAAGGAAGACTCACTGGAAACACCATATATTTT.

This clone was found a few times. The same CDR3 is also encoded by other DNA sequences in this sample. The rearrangement uses TRBV10-2 and TRBJ1-1; the match to TRBD1 covers 9 bases. CDR3 size: 13 residues. Per the germline V gene, CDR1 is WSHSY and CDR2 is SAAADI. The V segment lost 6 bases and the J segment 2 bases; nucleotides outside the gene matches: 1. The CDR3, as DNA: TGCGCCAGCAGGGGACAGGGAAACACTGAAGCTTTCTTT. Amino acids: CASRGQGNTEAFF.

V is TRBV7-9 and J is TRBJ2-3; D is possibly TRBD2 (5 bases). Trimming removed 5 bases from V and 5 bases from J, with 8 bases in between. Germline values: CDR1 SEHNR, CDR2 FQNEAQ (reference sequence). CDR3 length: 12 amino acids. CDR3 sequence: CASSRDQDTQYF. The CDR3, as DNA: TGTGCCAGCAGCCGGGATCAAGATACGCAGTATTTT.

V is TRBV9 and J is TRBJ2-7; 7 positions agree with TRBD2. This CDR3 is built from 12 residues. Germline lookup yields CDR1 SGDLS and CDR2 YYNGEE. Unmatched junction bases numbered 0, after V lost 0 bases and J lost 6 bases. The CDR3 sequence is CASSVGGGEQYF. For the CDR3, the DNA is TGTGCCAGCAGCGTAGGGGGGGGCGAGCAGTACTTC.

The sample holds a few counts of this clone. The CDR3 nucleotides are TGTGCCACCAGCGGCCACAGAGAATCGAACACCGGGGAGCTGTTTTTT. Its protein product is CATSGHRESNTGELFF. The rearrangement uses TRBV15 and TRBJ2-2; D is ambiguous. The CDR3 has 16 residues. V lost 5 bases and J 0 bases, leaving 13 bases between the germline ends. CDR1 and CDR2 from the germline V gene are LNHNV and YYDKDF (reference sequence).

This rearrangement joins TRBV5-1 to TRBJ2-1; D possibly corresponds to TRBD1 (6 bases). The CDR3 is 15 amino acids. V was clipped by 1 base and J by 5 bases, with 13 bases between them. Germline CDR1 and CDR2: SGHRS and YFSETQ. CDR3 bases: TGCGCCAGCAGCTTGATAGGGACACAAAACAATGAGCAGTTCTTC. Translation gives CASSLIGTQNNEQFF.

The chain employs TRBV2 and TRBJ2-3; 9 bases fit TRBD2. Germline-derived CDR1 and CDR2 are SNHLY and FYNNEI. With 4 bases clipped from V and 1 base from J, the junction kept 3 bases outside the gene matches. This CDR3 region has 15 residues. For the CDR3, the DNA is TGTGCCAGCAGTGCGGTAGCGGGGGGCACAGATACGCAGTATTTT. Its protein is CASSAVAGGTDTQYF.

V gene TRBV6-5 combines with J gene TRBJ2-7; TRBD2 matches 7 bases. The V gene's germline CDR1 is MNHEY and CDR2 SVGAGI. The V and J ends lost 4 bases and 5 bases, in that order; junction bases with no gene match: 5. The CDR3 spans 13 residues. This CDR3 reads CASSWGGSDEQYF. The CDR3 region has the DNA TGTGCCAGCAGTTGGGGGGGGTCCGACGAGCAGTACTTC.

This clone was observed once. The chain recombines TRBV19 with TRBJ2-3, with 11 bases matching TRBD2. Germline assignment: CDR1 LNHDA and CDR2 SQIVND (reference sequence). Germline trimming cut 4 bases from V and 2 bases from J; bases unmatched to any gene: 5. The CDR3 sequence is 16 residues long. The CDR3 DNA is TGTGCCAGTAGTAAAAGACTAGCGGGGTCCACAGATACGCAGTATTTT. As protein: CASSKRLAGSTDTQYF.

The chain recombines TRBV5-4 with TRBJ2-5, with a tentative D call TRBD1 (6 bases). The V end lost 2 bases, the J end lost 0 bases, and 11 bases lay between the germline ends. The germline V gene has CDR1 SGHNT and CDR2 YYREEE (reference sequence). The CDR3 has 15 residues. Written as DNA, the CDR3 is TGTGCCAGCAGCTTTCAACAGGGATACCAAGAGACCCAGTACTTC. Protein sequence: CASSFQQGYQETQYF.

The rearrangement links TRBV6-5 to TRBJ2-7; 7 positions agree with TRBD1. This CDR3 is built from 12 residues. Germline V gene sequence: CDR1 MNHEY, CDR2 SVGAGI. V lost 7 bases to trimming and J lost 0 bases; unmatched junction nucleotides: 0. The CDR3 DNA reads as TGTGCCAGCACAGGGGGCTCCTACGAGCAGTACTTC. This codes for CASTGGSYEQYF.

This clone was found once. The rearrangement links TRBV6-5 to TRBJ1-5; TRBD1 agrees at 10 bases. Germline CDR1 is MNHEY and CDR2 is SVGAGI. The trim removed 6 bases at V and 0 bases at J, leaving 2 bases unmatched. The CDR3 has 15 amino acids. Here the CDR3 DNA reads TGTGCCAGCAGGACAGGGGGCTATAGCAATCAGCCCCAGCATTTT. Its protein is CASRTGGYSNQPQHF.

This chain uses TRBV27 with TRBJ1-5; D ambiguous. The CDR3 runs to 15 residues. Germline lookup yields CDR1 MNHEY and CDR2 SMNVEV (reference sequence). Trimming left V 6 bases short and J 3 bases short, with 15 bases between. The DNA for the CDR3 is TGTGCCAGCAGCCCTGACATTGGCTTCAATCAGCCCCAGCATTTT. It specifies CASSPDIGFNQPQHF.

The chain is built from TRBV4-1 and TRBJ2-2; weak D call: TRBD2 (5 bases). This CDR3 spans 14 amino acids. The germline V gene encodes CDR1 MGHRA and CDR2 YSYEKL. Trimming took 0 bases from V and 6 from J, leaving 8 bases between them. The CDR3 coding sequence is TGCGCCAGCAGCCAAGATCTAGCCGCCGGGGAGCTGTTTTTT. Protein: CASSQDLAAGELFF.

This clone came up a few times. This chain links TRBV5-1 with TRBJ2-3; perhaps TRBD2 as D (5 bases). Germline values: CDR1 SGHRS, CDR2 YFSETQ. The CDR3 runs 15 residues. V lost 4 bases, J lost 5 bases, and 17 bases lay in between. The CDR3: CASSPGDTRGDTQYF. The CDR3 nucleotides read TGCGCCAGCAGCCCCGGCGATACCCGGGGAGATACGCAGTATTTT.

The chain's CDR3 is CASSLAGDSTDTQYF. DNA for the CDR3: TGTGCCAGCAGCCTAGCGGGGGATAGCACAGATACGCAGTATTTT. The gene calls are TRBV7-3 and TRBJ2-3, with 10 bases identical to TRBD2. The CDR3 spans 15 residues. Germline-derived CDR1 and CDR2 are SGHTA and FQGTGA. Losses at the gene ends were 5 bases for V and 0 bases for J; bases not matched to a gene: 2.

V is TRBV7-6 and J is TRBJ2-1, with 9 bases fitting TRBD1. Germline values: CDR1 SGHVS, CDR2 FNYEAQ. Trimming removed 5 bases from V and 2 bases from J; junction bases left unmatched: 7. The CDR3 runs 16 residues. The DNA for the CDR3 is TGTGCCAGCAGCCCGGGACAGGGTGGCCCCTACAATGAGCAGTTCTTC. Protein product: CASSPGQGGPYNEQFF. The full variable domain, completed using reference TRBV7-6 and TRBJ2-1, is GAGVSQSPRYKVTKRGQDVALRCDPISGHVSLYWYRQALGQGPEFLTYFNYEAQQDKSGLPNDRFSAERPEGSISTLTIQRTEQRDSAMYRCASSPGQGGPYNEQFFGPGTRLTVL.